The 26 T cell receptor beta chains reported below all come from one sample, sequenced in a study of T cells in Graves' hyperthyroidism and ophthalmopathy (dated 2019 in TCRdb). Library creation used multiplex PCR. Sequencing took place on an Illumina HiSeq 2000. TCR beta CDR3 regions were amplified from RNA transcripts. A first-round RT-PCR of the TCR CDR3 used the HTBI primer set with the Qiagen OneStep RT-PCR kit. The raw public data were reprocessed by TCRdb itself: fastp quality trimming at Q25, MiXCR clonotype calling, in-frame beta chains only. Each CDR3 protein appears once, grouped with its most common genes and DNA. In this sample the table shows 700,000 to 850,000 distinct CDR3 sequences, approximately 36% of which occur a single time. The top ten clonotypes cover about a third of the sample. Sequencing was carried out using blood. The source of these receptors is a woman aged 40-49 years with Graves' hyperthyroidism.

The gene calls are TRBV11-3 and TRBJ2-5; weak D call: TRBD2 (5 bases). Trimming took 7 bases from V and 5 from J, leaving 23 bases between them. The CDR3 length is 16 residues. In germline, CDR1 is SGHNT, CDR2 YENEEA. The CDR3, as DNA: TGTGCCAGCAAACTGATCGACGGGGTAGACGGGGAGACCCAGTACTTC. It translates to CASKLIDGVDGETQYF.

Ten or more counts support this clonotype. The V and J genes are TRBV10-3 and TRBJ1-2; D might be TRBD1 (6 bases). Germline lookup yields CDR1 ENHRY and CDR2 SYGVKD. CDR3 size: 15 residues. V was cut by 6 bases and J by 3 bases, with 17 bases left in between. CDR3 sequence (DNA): TGTGCCATCAGAAAATCAGGGGTTTTAGACTATGGCTACACCTTC. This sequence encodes CAIRKSGVLDYGYTF.

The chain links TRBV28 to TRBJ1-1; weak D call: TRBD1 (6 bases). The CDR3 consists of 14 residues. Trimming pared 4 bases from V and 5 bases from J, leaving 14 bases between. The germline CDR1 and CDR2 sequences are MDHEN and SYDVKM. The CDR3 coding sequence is TGTGCCAGCAGTTCTCAGGGGCGGGCGACTGAAGCTTTCTTT. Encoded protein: CASSSQGRATEAFF.

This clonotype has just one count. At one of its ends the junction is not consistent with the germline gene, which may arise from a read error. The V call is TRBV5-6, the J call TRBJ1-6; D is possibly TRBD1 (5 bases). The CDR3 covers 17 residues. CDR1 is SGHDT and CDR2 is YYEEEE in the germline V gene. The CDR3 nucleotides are TGCGCCAGCAGCCAAGGGGTAAGGGGCGTAGGAACAACACCCCTCCACTTT. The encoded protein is CASSQGVRGVGTTPLHF.

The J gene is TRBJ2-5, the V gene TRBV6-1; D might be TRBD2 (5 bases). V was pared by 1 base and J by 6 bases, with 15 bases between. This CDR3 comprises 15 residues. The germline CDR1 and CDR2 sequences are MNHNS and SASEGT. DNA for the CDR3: TGTGCCAGCAGTGAAGATGGTGGTAGCGTGAAGACCCAGTACTTC. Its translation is CASSEDGGSVKTQYF.

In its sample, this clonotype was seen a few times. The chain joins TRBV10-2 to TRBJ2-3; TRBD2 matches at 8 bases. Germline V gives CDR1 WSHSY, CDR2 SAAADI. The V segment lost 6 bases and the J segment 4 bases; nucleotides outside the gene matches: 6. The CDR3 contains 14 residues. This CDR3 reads CASRAGGRSDTQYF. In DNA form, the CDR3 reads TGCGCCAGCAGGGCGGGGGGACGGTCAGATACGCAGTATTTT.

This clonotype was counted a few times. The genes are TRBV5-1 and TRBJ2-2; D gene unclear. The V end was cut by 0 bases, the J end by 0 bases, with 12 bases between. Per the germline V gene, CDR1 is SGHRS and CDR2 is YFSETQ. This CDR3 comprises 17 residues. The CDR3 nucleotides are TGCGCCAGCAGCTTGGCCGCGGCAGGAACGAACACCGGGGAGCTGTTTTTT. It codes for CASSLAAAGTNTGELFF.

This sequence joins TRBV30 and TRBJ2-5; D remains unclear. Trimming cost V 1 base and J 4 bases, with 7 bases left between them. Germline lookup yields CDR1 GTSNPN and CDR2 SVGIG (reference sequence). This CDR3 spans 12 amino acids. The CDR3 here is CAWSAHRETQYF. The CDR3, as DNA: TGTGCCTGGAGTGCTCACCGAGAGACCCAGTACTTC.

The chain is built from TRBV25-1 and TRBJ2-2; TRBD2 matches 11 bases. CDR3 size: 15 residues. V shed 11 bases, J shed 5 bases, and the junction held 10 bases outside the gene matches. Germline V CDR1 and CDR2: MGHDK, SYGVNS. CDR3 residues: CAWRLAGRRTGELFF. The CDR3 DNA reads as TGTGCCTGGAGACTAGCGGGGCGGAGGACCGGGGAGCTGTTTTTT.

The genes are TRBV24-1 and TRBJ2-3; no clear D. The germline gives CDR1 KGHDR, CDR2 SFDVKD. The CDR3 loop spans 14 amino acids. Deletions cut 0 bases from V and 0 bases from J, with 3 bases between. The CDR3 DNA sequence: TGTGCCACCAGTGATTTGCTGAGCACAGATACGCAGTATTTT. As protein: CATSDLLSTDTQYF.

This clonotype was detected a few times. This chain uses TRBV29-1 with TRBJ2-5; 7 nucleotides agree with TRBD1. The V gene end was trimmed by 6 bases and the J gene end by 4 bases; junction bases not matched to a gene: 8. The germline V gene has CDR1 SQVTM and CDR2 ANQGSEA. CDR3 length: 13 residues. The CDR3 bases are TGCAGCGTGGACCGGACAGGCGGAGAGACCCAGTACTTC. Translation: CSVDRTGGETQYF.

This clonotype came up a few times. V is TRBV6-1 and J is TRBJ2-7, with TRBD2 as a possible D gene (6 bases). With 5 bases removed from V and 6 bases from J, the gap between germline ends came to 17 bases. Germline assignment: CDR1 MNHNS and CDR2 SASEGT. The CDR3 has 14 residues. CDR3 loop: CASSYCGKFCEQYF. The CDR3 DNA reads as TGTGCCAGCAGTTACTGCGGGAAATTCTGCGAGCAGTACTTC.

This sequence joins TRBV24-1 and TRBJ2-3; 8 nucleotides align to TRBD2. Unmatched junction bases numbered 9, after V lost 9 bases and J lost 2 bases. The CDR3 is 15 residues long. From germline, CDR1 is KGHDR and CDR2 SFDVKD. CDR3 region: CATVDGTRTTDTQYF. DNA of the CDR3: TGTGCCACCGTGGACGGGACTAGAACCACAGATACGCAGTATTTT.

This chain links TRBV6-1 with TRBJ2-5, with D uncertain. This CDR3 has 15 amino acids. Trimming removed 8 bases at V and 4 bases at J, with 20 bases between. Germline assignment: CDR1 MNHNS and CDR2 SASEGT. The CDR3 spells CASVFRPGRGETQYF. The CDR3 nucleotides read TGTGCCAGCGTCTTTCGGCCAGGAAGAGGAGAGACCCAGTACTTC.

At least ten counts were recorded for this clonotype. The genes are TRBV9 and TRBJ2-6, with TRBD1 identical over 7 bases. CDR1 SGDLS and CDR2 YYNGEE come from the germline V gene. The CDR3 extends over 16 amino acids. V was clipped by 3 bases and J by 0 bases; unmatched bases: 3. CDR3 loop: CASSGQGLSGANVLTF. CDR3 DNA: TGTGCCAGCAGCGGACAGGGTCTCTCTGGGGCCAACGTCCTGACTTTC. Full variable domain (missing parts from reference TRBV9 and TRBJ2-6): DSGVTQTPKHLITATGQRVTLRCSPRSGDLSVYWYQQSLDQGLQFLIQYYNGEERAKGNILERFSAQQFPDLHSELNLSSLELGDSALYFCASSGQGLSGANVLTFGAGSRLTVL.

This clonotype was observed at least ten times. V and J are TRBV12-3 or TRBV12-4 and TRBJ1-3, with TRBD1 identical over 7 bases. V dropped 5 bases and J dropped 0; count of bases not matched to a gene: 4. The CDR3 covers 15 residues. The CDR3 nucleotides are TGTGCCAGCAGTCGGGGGACAGTCTCTGGAAACACCATATATTTT. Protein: CASSRGTVSGNTIYF.

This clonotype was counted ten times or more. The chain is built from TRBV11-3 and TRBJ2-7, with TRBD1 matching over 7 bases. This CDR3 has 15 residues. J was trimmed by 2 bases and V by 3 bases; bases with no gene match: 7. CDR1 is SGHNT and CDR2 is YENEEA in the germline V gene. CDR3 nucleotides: TGTGCCAGCAGCTTCGGGACAGCCATCACCTACGAGCAGTACTTC. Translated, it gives CASSFGTAITYEQYF.

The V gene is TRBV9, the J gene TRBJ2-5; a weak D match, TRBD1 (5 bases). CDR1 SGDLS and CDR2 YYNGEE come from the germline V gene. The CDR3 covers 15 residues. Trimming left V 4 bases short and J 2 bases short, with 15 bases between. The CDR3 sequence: CASSPKGAGQETQYF. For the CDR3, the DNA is TGTGCCAGCAGCCCGAAAGGGGCAGGTCAAGAGACCCAGTACTTC.

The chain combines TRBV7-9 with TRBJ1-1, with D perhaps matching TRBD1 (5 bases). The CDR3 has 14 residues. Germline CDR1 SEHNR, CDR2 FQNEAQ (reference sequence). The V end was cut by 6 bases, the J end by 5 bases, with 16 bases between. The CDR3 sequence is CASSRGRLQTEAFF. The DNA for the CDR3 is TGTGCCAGCAGTAGGGGACGTCTGCAAACTGAAGCTTTCTTT.

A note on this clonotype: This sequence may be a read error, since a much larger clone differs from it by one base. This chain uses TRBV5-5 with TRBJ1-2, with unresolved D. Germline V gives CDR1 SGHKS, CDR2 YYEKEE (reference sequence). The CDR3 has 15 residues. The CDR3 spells CARSLTPQTNYGYTF. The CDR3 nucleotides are TGTGCCCGCAGCTTAACGCCTCAGACCAACTATGGCTACACCTTC. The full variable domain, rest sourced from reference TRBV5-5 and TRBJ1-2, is DAGVTQSPTHLIKTRGQQVTLRCSPISGHKSVSWYQQVLGQGPQFIFQYYEKEERGRGNFPDRFSARQFPNYSSELNVNALLLGDSALYLCARSLTPQTNYGYTFGSGTRLTVV.

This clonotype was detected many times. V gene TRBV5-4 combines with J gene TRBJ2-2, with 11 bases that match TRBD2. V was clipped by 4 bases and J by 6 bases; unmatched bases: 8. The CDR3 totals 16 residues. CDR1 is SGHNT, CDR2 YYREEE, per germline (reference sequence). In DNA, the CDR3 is TGTGCCAGCAGCCCACTAGCGGGAGATGCGGCCGGGGAGCTGTTTTTT. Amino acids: CASSPLAGDAAGELFF.

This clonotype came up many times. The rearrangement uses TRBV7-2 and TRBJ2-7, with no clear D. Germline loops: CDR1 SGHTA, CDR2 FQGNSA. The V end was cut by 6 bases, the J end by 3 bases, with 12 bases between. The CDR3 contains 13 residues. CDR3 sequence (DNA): TGTGCCAGCAGTCCTTGGCAGTACTACGAGCAGTACTTC. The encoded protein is CASSPWQYYEQYF.

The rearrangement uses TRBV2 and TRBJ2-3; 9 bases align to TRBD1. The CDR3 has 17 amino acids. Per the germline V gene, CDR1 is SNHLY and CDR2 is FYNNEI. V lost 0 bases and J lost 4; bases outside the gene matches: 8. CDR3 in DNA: TGTGCCAGCAGTGAAGCGACAACAGGGGGCTTCGCAGATACGCAGTATTTT. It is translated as CASSEATTGGFADTQYF.

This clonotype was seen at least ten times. The CDR3, as DNA: TGTGCCAGCAGTGAATTAGGGGCCTGGGACAGGGGGAAAACTGAAGCTTTCTTT. Translating gives CASSELGAWDRGKTEAFF. The rearrangement links TRBV25-1 to TRBJ1-1, with TRBD1 matching 11 bases. V trimming: 1 base; J trimming: 5 bases; junction bases outside the gene matches: 12. From germline, CDR1 is MGHDK and CDR2 SYGVNS. This CDR3 region has 18 residues.

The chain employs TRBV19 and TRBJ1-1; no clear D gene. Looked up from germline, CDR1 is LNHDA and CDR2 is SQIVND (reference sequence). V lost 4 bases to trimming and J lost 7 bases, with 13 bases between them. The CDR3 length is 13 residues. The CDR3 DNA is TGTGCCAGTAGTAACAAAGTATCCAGTGAAGCTTTCTTT. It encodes CASSNKVSSEAFF.

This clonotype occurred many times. The DNA of the CDR3 is TGCAGTGCTCCTACCCTTACAGGGGGCACTGAAGCTTTCTTT. This gives the protein CSAPTLTGGTEAFF. The V gene is TRBV20-1, the J gene TRBJ1-1; 8 bases align to TRBD1. With 5 bases clipped from V and 4 bases from J, the junction kept 9 bases outside the gene matches. Germline-derived CDR1 and CDR2 are DFQATT and SNEGSKA (reference sequence). This CDR3 region has 14 residues.